This is a list of T cell receptor beta chains from one sample in a study of blood T cell repertoires in COVID-19. Produced via immunoSEQ multiplex PCR; TCRdb's table is partial and in-frame only. This repertoire shows approximately 60,000 clones, 82% found once; its top ten account for under 25%. The sequenced sample consisted of peripheral blood. Every receptor here comes from a woman aged 55 to 70 with acute or convalescent COVID-19. Both conserved end residues are part of each CDR3. Fields, in order: D gene, J gene, V gene, clone size, CDR3 DNA, CDR3 protein. D genes are given only for firm matches. Only part of the rows carry a size: once, few, many, or a class if the clone is expanded.

>TRBD1|TRBJ2-1|TRBV7-8|NA
TGTGCCAGCAGCTTAGCCGGGACAGGGAAATACAATGAGCAGTTCTTC
CASSLAGTGKYNEQFF
>TRBD1|TRBJ2-1|TRBV4-3|once
TGCGCCAGCAGCCAACTATCCGGGACAGGGGGTAATGAGCAGTTCTTC
CASSQLSGTGGNEQFF
>TRBD2|TRBJ2-7|TRBV3-1/TRBV3-2|NA
TGTGCCAGCAGCCGGGAGGGTGGCGCCTACGAGCAGTACTTC
CASSREGGAYEQYF
>TRBD2|TRBJ2-3|TRBV6-1|NA
TGTGCCAGCAGTGAAATTAGCGGGGCTCGGGGCACAGATACGCAGTATTTT
CASSEISGARGTDTQYF
>NA|TRBJ1-2|TRBV13|NA
TGTGCCAGCAGCTTAGAAGGACAGAGCTATGGCTACACCTTC
CASSLEGQSYGYTF
>NA|TRBJ1-1|TRBV5-1|NA
TGCGCCAGCAGCTTATTGGGGGGCACTGAAGCTTTCTTT
CASSLLGGTEAFF
>NA|TRBJ2-1|TRBV4-3|once
TGCGCCAGCAGCCAGGAACTCCTGGACACCTTGTACAATGAGCAGTTCTTC
CASSQELLDTLYNEQFF
>NA|TRBJ1-2|TRBV5-1|NA
TGCGCCAGCAGCCCCCTCTATGGCTACACCTTC
CASSPLYGYTF
>NA|TRBJ2-1|TRBV5-1|NA
TGCGCCAGCAGCCGACAACAGGTGTACAATGAGCAGTTCTTC
CASSRQQVYNEQFF
>TRBD1|TRBJ1-5|TRBV18|NA
TGTGCCAGCTCAGCTTTGGCAGGGGGCTCTCAGCCCCAGCATTTT
CASSALAGGSQPQHF
>NA|TRBJ1-4|TRBV19|NA
TGTGCCAGTAGTTTCAACAGGGCTACTAATGAAAAACTGTTTTTT
CASSFNRATNEKLFF
>TRBD2|TRBJ2-3|TRBV6-6|few
TGTGCCAGCAGGGGTACTAGCGGACGCACAGATACGCAGTATTTT
CASRGTSGRTDTQYF
>TRBD1|TRBJ2-1|TRBV5-8|NA
TGTGCCAGCAGCTTCGACAGGGGGACCTACAATGAGCAGTTCTTC
CASSFDRGTYNEQFF
>NA|TRBJ1-3|TRBV30|NA
TGTGCCTGGAGTGCTCTCCTGGGCGCTGGAAACACCATATATTTT
CAWSALLGAGNTIYF
>NA|TRBJ2-3|TRBV30|NA
TGTGCCGGCTCGAGCACAGATACGCAGTATTTT
CAGSSTDTQYF
>TRBD1|TRBJ2-7|TRBV7-2|many
TGTGCCAGCAGCTTTTCAGAGTCAGGGGGTAAGGAGCAGTACTTC
CASSFSESGGKEQYF
>TRBD1|TRBJ2-7|TRBV7-9|NA
TGTGCCAGCAGCTCCCTTGGGACAGGGGCCCTCTACGAGCAGTACTTC
CASSSLGTGALYEQYF
>NA|TRBJ1-1|TRBV9|NA
TGTGCCAGCAGCCCGAGACCACAGACTGCGGGGACTGAAGCTTTCTTT
CASSPRPQTAGTEAFF
>NA|TRBJ2-1|TRBV5-4|NA
TGTGCCAGCAGCTTAGGCGAGGGAGATCAGCAGTTCTTC
CASSLGEGDQQFF
>TRBD2|TRBJ2-3|TRBV11-2|NA
TGTGCCAGCAATCTAGCGGGGGTCGGGGATACGCAGTATTTT
CASNLAGVGDTQYF
>NA|TRBJ1-6|TRBV27|NA
TGTGCCAGCAGTCCGGGGGGGGAAAATTCACCCCTCCACTTT
CASSPGGENSPLHF
>NA|TRBJ1-3|TRBV4-3|NA
TGCGCCAGCAGCCAAGATCAGGGAAACACCATATATTTT
CASSQDQGNTIYF
>NA|TRBJ1-5|TRBV6-1|NA
TGTGCCAGCAGTGAAGGGTCAGGGGTGGGGCAGCCCCAGCATTTT
CASSEGSGVGQPQHF
>NA|TRBJ1-2|TRBV7-9|NA
TGTGCCAGCAGTCGACCTTCCGACAGTGACTATGGCTACACCTTC
CASSRPSDSDYGYTF
>NA|TRBJ2-2|TRBV2|NA
TGTGCCAGCAGTGAAGGGGGCCTGGCCGGGGAGCTGTTTTTT
CASSEGGLAGELFF
>NA|TRBJ2-5|TRBV27|NA
TGTGCCAATAAAGAGACCCAGTACTTC
CANKETQYF
>NA|TRBJ2-2|TRBV24-1|NA
TGTGCCACCAGTGAAACGGGACACATGAACACCGGGGAGCTGTTTTTT
CATSETGHMNTGELFF
>NA|TRBJ2-2|TRBV9|NA
TGTGCCAGCAGCCCTAGCGCGAGCGGGGAGCTGTTTTTT
CASSPSASGELFF
>TRBD2|TRBJ2-1|TRBV2|NA
TGTGCCAGCACCGGGACTAGCGGGCAGCAGTTCTTC
CASTGTSGQQFF
>TRBD1|TRBJ2-1|TRBV3-1/TRBV3-2|NA
TGTGCCAGCAGCCCCGGACAGGGGGTCCATGAGCAGTTCTTC
CASSPGQGVHEQFF
>NA|TRBJ1-2|TRBV5-1|NA
TGCGCCAGCAGCTTGGCCCAGGGCTATGGCTACACCTTC
CASSLAQGYGYTF
>TRBD2|TRBJ2-7|TRBV6-5|NA
TGTGCCAGCAGGAGACTAGCGGGGGGGTACGAGCAGTACTTC
CASRRLAGGYEQYF
>TRBD1|TRBJ1-1|TRBV7-3|NA
TGTGCCAGCAGCTTAAAGGGGGCGCGGGGGAACACTGAAGCTTTCTTT
CASSLKGARGNTEAFF
>TRBD1|TRBJ2-5|TRBV29-1|NA
TGCAGCGTTGAAGATCCCGGGACAGTAAACCAAGAGACCCAGTACTTC
CSVEDPGTVNQETQYF
>TRBD2|TRBJ2-7|TRBV4-3|NA
TGCGCCAGCAGCCAAGGGACTAGCGGGAACTACGAGCAGTACTTC
CASSQGTSGNYEQYF
>NA|TRBJ2-1|TRBV2|NA
TGTGCCAGCAGCGAGGGCCTCGGGGGTGAGCAGTTCTTC
CASSEGLGGEQFF
>NA|TRBJ1-6|TRBV10-1|NA
TGCGCCAGCAGTGAGTCATCAGGGCTGATATTGGGTTCACCCCTCCACTTT
CASSESSGLILGSPLHF
>NA|TRBJ2-2|TRBV4-1|NA
TGCGCCAGCAGCCAACAGGGGATTTCCGGGGAGCTGTTTTTT
CASSQQGISGELFF
>TRBD2|TRBJ2-7|TRBV2|once
TGTGCCAGCCAGCGGGGGGGGTACGAGCAGTACTTC
CASQRGGYEQYF
>NA|TRBJ1-6|TRBV21-1|NA
TGTGCCAGCAGCAACCGGGACACGTACTCCTATAATTCACCCCTCCACTTT
CASSNRDTYSYNSPLHF
>NA|TRBJ1-4|TRBV4-1|NA
TGCGCCAGCAGCCAAGCCAGGGTTTCAGCAACTAATGAAAAACTGTTTTTT
CASSQARVSATNEKLFF
>TRBD2|TRBJ2-4|TRBV10-1|NA
TGCGCCAGCAGTGCGGCGGGGGGGAAAAACATTCAGTACTTC
CASSAAGGKNIQYF
>TRBD1|TRBJ1-2|TRBV5-1|NA
TGCGCCAGCAGCTTTGGTGGGACAGGAATCTATGGCTACACCTTC
CASSFGGTGIYGYTF
>NA|TRBJ2-7|TRBV21-1|NA
TGTGCCAGCAGCAAAGGTCTCGGGGGTGTTATCTACGAGCAGTACTTC
CASSKGLGGVIYEQYF
>TRBD1|TRBJ1-2|TRBV6-5|NA
TGTGCCAGCAGAACACAGGGGGTGAATGGCTACACCTTC
CASRTQGVNGYTF
>NA|TRBJ2-6|TRBV27|NA
TGTGCCAGCGGTTCGCGCGGGGCTGGGGCCAACGTCCTGACTTTC
CASGSRGAGANVLTF
>NA|TRBJ1-1|TRBV29-1|NA
TGCAGCGTTGCAGGGCGGTTGAACACTGAAGCTTTCTTT
CSVAGRLNTEAFF
>NA|TRBJ1-4|TRBV19|NA
TGTGCCAGTAGTGGGACTTTTGGGGAAAAACTGTTTTTT
CASSGTFGEKLFF
>TRBD1|TRBJ1-2|TRBV7-8|NA
TGTGCCAGCAGCATGACAGGGGGGGCAGCTAACTATGGCTACACCTTC
CASSMTGGAANYGYTF
>NA|TRBJ2-2|TRBV3-1/TRBV3-2|NA
TGTGCCAGCAGCCGAGGGGGGGACACCGGGGAGCTGTTTTTT
CASSRGGDTGELFF
>NA|TRBJ2-5|TRBV7-7|NA
TGTGCTAGCAGCCCAGGGGAATCCCAGTACTTC
CASSPGESQYF
>TRBD1|TRBJ1-2|TRBV5-4|NA
TGTGCCAGCAGCCCAAAGGGACAGGGCAACTATGGCTACACCTTC
CASSPKGQGNYGYTF
>NA|TRBJ1-2|TRBV24-1|NA
TGTGCCACCAGTGCCACCTCTTACACCGACTACACCTTC
CATSATSYTDYTF
>NA|TRBJ1-5|TRBV24-1|NA
TGTGCCACCAGTGAAAAAGAGAATCAGCCCCAGCATTTT
CATSEKENQPQHF
>TRBD1|TRBJ1-1|TRBV5-1|NA
TGCGCCAGCAGCCACCCGGGACAGGCGACTGAAGCTTTCTTT
CASSHPGQATEAFF